This T cell receptor (beta chain) was recorded in a study of cytomegalovirus exposure and HLA in healthy donors. Study conclusions and caveats: Most likely, a cluster of highly shared sequence variants arose as a sequencing artifact.

About this clone: The antigen is unknown.

The CDR3 length is 14 residues. Germline values: CDR1 SNHLY, CDR2 FYNNEI. V shed 4 bases and J shed 4 bases, with 11 bases lying between them. The study ran its PCR with 60 Vbeta and 13 Jbeta primers. Using immunoSEQ multiplex PCR, the repertoire was profiled, and TCRdb retains in-frame clones only, with some absent. The repertoire has 100,000 to 140,000 clones, about 74% of them found once; the top ten carry approximately 15%. The TCR sequence derives from a woman aged 40 to 50 in good health and CMV-seropositive. Sequenced sample: PBMCs. This chain connects TRBV2 to TRBJ2-1; no firm D call. The CDR3 is CASSGRVSYNEQFF. CDR3 sequence (DNA): TGTGCCAGCAGTGGCCGGGTCTCGTACAATGAGCAGTTCTTC.